This T cell receptor beta chain was observed in a study of OX40 agonist ivuxolimab in advanced cancers. The method was immunoSEQ multiplex PCR; TCRdb's version includes in-frame clones alone and lacks a portion of them. The data contain tens of thousands of clones, 92% of them seen just once; the ten biggest clones take up roughly 1.1%. The CDR3 totals 14 residues. Deletions cut 1 base from V and 6 bases from J, with 10 bases between. Germline CDR1 reads SGHVS; CDR2 reads FQNEAQ. Autoimmune disease history or systemic immunosuppression meant exclusion. Sampling of blood occurred at baseline, cycle 4 day 1, and cycle 7 day 1.

Sample: CD4+ or CD8+ T cells sorted from blood, taken in a trial of the OX40 agonist ivuxolimab. The sequence was obtained from an adult with an advanced solid tumor such as melanoma, head and neck, liver or kidney cancer. This chain connects TRBV7-8 to TRBJ2-1; D is uncertain. CDR3 region: CASSLVELANEQFF. As DNA, the CDR3 is TGTGCCAGCAGCTTAGTCGAGCTCGCCAATGAGCAGTTCTTC.